The 31 T cell receptor beta chains below were found in one sample sequenced in a study of blood T cell repertoires in COVID-19. Libraries were prepared by immunoSEQ multiplex PCR; TCRdb keeps only in-frame clonotypes and omits some of them. The sample yields roughly 18,000 clones, about four fifths seen once. The sample was peripheral blood. The receptor source for this set is a human donor in a cohort sampled during active COVID-19.

A single count supports this clone. The rearrangement joins TRBV25-1 to TRBJ1-6; 7 bases agree with TRBD1. This CDR3 is built from 15 residues. Losses at the gene ends were 5 bases for V and 7 bases for J; bases not matched to a gene: 8. CDR1 is MGHDK, CDR2 SYGVNS, per germline. CDR3 residues: CASSQTGNPNSPLHF. The CDR3 nucleotides read TGTGCCAGCAGTCAGACAGGGAACCCCAATTCACCCCTCCACTTT.

This clone appeared a single time. The V and J genes are TRBV5-4 and TRBJ2-1; 7 bases are a match to TRBD2. The CDR3 has 16 amino acids. Looked up from germline, CDR1 is SGHNT and CDR2 is YYREEE (reference sequence). Trimming took 4 bases from V and 0 from J; bases not matched to a gene: 7. DNA for the CDR3: TGTGCCAGCAGCACGGGAGCGGGGAGCTCCTACAATGAGCAGTTCTTC. The encoded protein is CASSTGAGSSYNEQFF.

The chain recombines TRBV12-5 with TRBJ2-6; 7 positions agree with TRBD1. With V trimmed by 6 bases and J by 6 bases, 17 bases remained unmatched. This CDR3 spans 18 amino acids. Germline V gives CDR1 LGHNT, CDR2 FRNRAP. CDR3 sequence reads: CASGNRDSQGILANVLTF. The CDR3 DNA follows: TGTGCTAGTGGCAACCGGGACAGCCAAGGAATTTTGGCCAACGTCCTGACTTTC.

V and J are TRBV27 and TRBJ1-2; D perhaps matches TRBD1 (5 bases). Germline V gene sequence: CDR1 MNHEY, CDR2 SMNVEV (reference sequence). Trimming left V 6 bases short and J 2 bases short, with 25 bases between. The CDR3 loop spans 18 amino acids. CDR3 nucleotide sequence: TGTGCCAGCAGCTGGTACGGGGGTCGGGATGACAGAAACTATGGCTACACCTTC. Amino acids: CASSWYGGRDDRNYGYTF.

The chain has TRBV7-2 and TRBJ2-1; maybe TRBD2 (6 bases). CDR3 size: 15 residues. Germline CDR1 and CDR2: SGHTA and FQGNSA. Trimming took off 1 base at V and 4 bases at J, with 11 bases between the two ends. CDR3 residues: CASSLGLDNYNEQFF. CDR3 bases: TGTGCCAGCAGCTTAGGACTAGATAATTACAATGAGCAGTTCTTC.

DNA for the CDR3: TGCGCCAGCAGCTTGGGGAGGGACTACAATGAGCAGTTCTTC. Its translation is CASSLGRDYNEQFF. The chain has TRBV5-1 and TRBJ2-1; maybe TRBD2 (6 bases). Trimming took off 0 bases at V and 3 bases at J, with 7 bases between the two ends. Germline V CDR1 and CDR2: SGHRS, YFSETQ. This CDR3 has 14 residues.

The V and J genes are TRBV5-4 and TRBJ2-3; 11 positions agree with TRBD2. Germline V gene lookup returns CDR1 SGHNT and CDR2 YYREEE (reference sequence). J was trimmed by 1 base and V by 5 bases; bases with no gene match: 6. There are 16 residues in the CDR3. CDR3 DNA sequence: TGTGCCAGCAGTCCCGGGACTAGCGGCCGCACAGATACGCAGTATTTT. This sequence encodes CASSPGTSGRTDTQYF. The full variable domain, with the rest looked up from reference TRBV5-4 and TRBJ2-3, is ETGVTQSPTHLIKTRGQQVTLRCSSQSGHNTVSWYQQALGQGPQFIFQYYREEENGRGNFPPRFSGLQFPNYSSELNVNALELDDSALYLCASSPGTSGRTDTQYFGPGTRLTVL.

The gene calls are TRBV29-1 and TRBJ2-7, with 8 bases that match TRBD2. Germline lookup yields CDR1 SQVTM and CDR2 ANQGSEA. The CDR3 totals 13 residues. The J segment lost 1 base and the V segment lost 5 bases, leaving 4 bases of the junction unmatched. This chain's CDR3 is CSVRVAGSYEQYF. Written as DNA, the CDR3 is TGCAGCGTTCGAGTAGCGGGATCCTACGAGCAGTACTTC.

The chain joins TRBV28 to TRBJ1-6; the D is unclear. The CDR3 spans 17 residues. From germline, CDR1 is MDHEN and CDR2 SYDVKM. V lost 6 bases to trimming and J lost 2 bases, with 17 bases between them. CDR3 protein: CASSPTQDSAYNSPLHF. The CDR3 nucleotides read TGTGCCAGCAGCCCCACCCAGGATTCGGCCTATAATTCACCCCTCCACTTT.

The V call is TRBV7-6, the J call TRBJ2-1; 8 bases align to TRBD2. This CDR3 contains 16 residues. Germline lookup yields CDR1 SGHVS and CDR2 FNYEAQ. Trimming removed 2 bases from V and 7 bases from J; junction bases left unmatched: 10. CDR3 protein: CASSLPISGATNEQFF. The CDR3 DNA reads TGTGCCAGCAGCTTACCGATTAGCGGGGCGACTAATGAGCAGTTCTTC.

On this clone itself: This sample includes further DNA sequences coding for the same CDR3. The rearrangement links TRBV3-1 (or the pseudogene TRBV3-2) to TRBJ2-7, with TRBD2 as a possible D gene (6 bases). Per germline, CDR1 LGHDT and CDR2 YNNKEL (reference sequence). This CDR3 contains 14 residues. The V gene lost 4 bases and the J gene lost 0 bases, with 10 bases spanning the gap. CDR3 protein: CASSPRDSSYEQYF. The CDR3 coding sequence is TGTGCCAGCAGCCCCAGGGACTCCTCCTACGAGCAGTACTTC.

This clone appeared a single time. This rearrangement joins TRBV28 to TRBJ1-2, with TRBD1 matching 7 bases. Per the germline V gene, CDR1 is MDHEN and CDR2 is SYDVKM. Losses at the gene ends were 4 bases for V and 5 bases for J; bases not matched to a gene: 4. The CDR3 totals 13 residues. DNA of the CDR3: TGTGCCAGCAGTTCGGGACAGTTTTATGGCTACACCTTC. As protein: CASSSGQFYGYTF.

CDR3 loop: CASSQAAGELFF. The DNA of the CDR3 is TGTGCCAGCAGCCAAGCGGCCGGGGAGCTGTTTTTT. The rearrangement joins TRBV12-3 or TRBV12-4 to TRBJ2-2; tentatively, D is TRBD2 (5 bases). V gave up 6 bases and J gave up 6 bases, with 8 bases separating them. The CDR3 totals 12 residues.

This chain connects TRBV27 to TRBJ2-7; D may be TRBD2 (7 bases). CDR1 is MNHEY, CDR2 SMNVEV, per germline (reference sequence). This CDR3 spans 15 amino acids. Trimming took 3 bases from V and 2 from J, leaving 14 bases between them. Written as DNA, the CDR3 is TGTGCCAGCAGTTTTGCGGGGGCCCCAACCTACGAGCAGTACTTC. Its translation is CASSFAGAPTYEQYF.

This chain links TRBV27 with TRBJ2-1, with a weak D call TRBD2 (6 bases). The length of the CDR3 is 16 residues. Trimming shortened V by 6 bases and J by 2 bases, and 17 bases separated the two germline ends. The germline CDR1 and CDR2 sequences are MNHEY and SMNVEV (reference sequence). The CDR3 region is CASSGLSGVAYNEQFF. In nucleotides, the CDR3 is TGTGCCAGCAGCGGCCTGTCGGGGGTAGCCTACAATGAGCAGTTCTTC.

The chain combines TRBV6-2 or TRBV6-3 with TRBJ2-7, with a weak D call TRBD2 (7 bases). Germline CDR1 is MNHEY and CDR2 is SVGEGT. Trimming removed 3 bases from V and 7 bases from J, with 13 bases in between. CDR3 length equals 13 residues. Here the CDR3 reads CASSYGGAWEQYF. The CDR3 region has the DNA TGTGCCAGCAGTTATGGGGGGGCGTGGGAGCAGTACTTC.

The chain recombines TRBV6-1 with TRBJ1-5, with 8 bases fitting TRBD1. Germline CDR1 is MNHNS and CDR2 is SASEGT. CDR3 length: 16 residues. J gave up 6 bases and V 1 base, and 8 bases lay outside the gene matches. In nucleotides, the CDR3 is TGTGCCAGCAGTGAAGAAGTGTCAGGGGGCTTTCAGCCCCAGCATTTT. Residues: CASSEEVSGGFQPQHF.

The genes are TRBV7-8 and TRBJ1-6; TRBD1 aligns across 10 bases. The J segment lost 10 bases and the V segment lost 5 bases, leaving 14 bases of the junction unmatched. The CDR3 is 17 residues long. Germline assignment: CDR1 SGHVS and CDR2 FQNEAQ. The CDR3 sequence: CASSPRPGTGASSPLHF. CDR3 DNA: TGTGCCAGCAGCCCCCGTCCCGGGACAGGGGCAAGCTCACCCCTCCACTTT.

This chain uses TRBV4-2 with TRBJ2-5; TRBD1 matches 8 bases. The CDR3 sequence is 16 residues long. The V and J ends lost 0 bases and 4 bases, in that order; junction bases with no gene match: 7. Germline lookup yields CDR1 LGHNA and CDR2 YNFKEQ. CDR3 region: CASSQEGQGSAETQYF. For the CDR3, the DNA is TGTGCCAGCAGCCAAGAAGGACAGGGCTCGGCAGAGACCCAGTACTTC.

The chain employs TRBV7-9 and TRBJ2-1, with 9 bases that match TRBD2. Germline V gene lookup returns CDR1 SEHNR and CDR2 FQNEAQ (reference sequence). Losses at the gene ends were 2 bases for V and 9 bases for J; bases not matched to a gene: 8. The CDR3 has 15 amino acids. The CDR3 DNA reads as TGTGCCAGCAGCTTATCGGGACTAGCCGTCGTTGAGCAGTTCTTC. It translates to CASSLSGLAVVEQFF. Supplemented by reference TRBV7-9 and TRBJ2-1, the full variable domain reads DTGVSQNPRHKITKRGQNVTFRCDPISEHNRLYWYRQTLGQGPEFLTYFQNEAQLEKSRLLSDRFSAERPKGSFSTLEIQRTEQGDSAMYLCASSLSGLAVVEQFFGPGTRLTVL.

Only one count was recorded for this clone. The V call is TRBV5-1, the J call TRBJ1-1; weak D call: TRBD1 (5 bases). The V and J ends lost 0 bases and 4 bases respectively, with 10 bases between them. Germline-derived CDR1 and CDR2 are SGHRS and YFSETQ. This CDR3 contains 14 residues. This CDR3 reads CASSLALGPTEAFF. CDR3 in DNA: TGCGCCAGCAGCTTGGCGCTGGGGCCCACTGAAGCTTTCTTT.

The chain uses TRBV25-1 and TRBJ2-1; 10 bases fit TRBD2. This CDR3 contains 17 residues. Germline CDR1 and CDR2: MGHDK and SYGVNS. The junction had 12 bases not matched to a gene; V was cut back by 2 bases and J by 8 bases. CDR3 residues: CASSEGQTSGNGDEQFF. CDR3 bases: TGTGCCAGCAGTGAAGGGCAAACTAGCGGGAACGGGGATGAGCAGTTCTTC.

The chain recombines TRBV15 with TRBJ1-5, with 9 bases fitting TRBD1. J was trimmed by 2 bases and V by 4 bases; bases with no gene match: 15. This CDR3 spans 19 amino acids. Germline V CDR1 and CDR2: LNHNV, YYDKDF (reference sequence). Written as DNA, the CDR3 is TGTGCCACCAGCAAACCTACCGGGACAGGGACTTACGGCAATCAGCCCCAGCATTTT. Protein: CATSKPTGTGTYGNQPQHF.

This clone was detected once. The J gene is TRBJ2-7, the V gene TRBV19, with D possibly matching TRBD2 (5 bases). The CDR3 is made up of 13 amino acids. CDR1 and CDR2 from the germline V gene are LNHDA and SQIVND (reference sequence). Between the trimmed V and J ends, which lost 3 bases and 3 bases, there was a span of 9 bases. The CDR3 sequence is CASSMIEGYEQYF. The CDR3 nucleotides read TGTGCCAGTAGTATGATAGAGGGCTACGAGCAGTACTTC.

This clone was found a few times. The V and J genes are TRBV6-2 or TRBV6-3 and TRBJ1-5, with a weak D call TRBD1 (5 bases). CDR1 and CDR2 (germline): MNHEY, SVGEGT. Trimming removed 2 bases from V and 5 bases from J, with 16 bases in between. The CDR3 has 16 amino acids. CDR3 region: CASSYLGGGEYQPQHF. CDR3 sequence (DNA): TGTGCCAGCAGTTACCTGGGCGGGGGGGAATATCAGCCCCAGCATTTT.

The chain combines TRBV20-1 with TRBJ2-2; 7 bases fit TRBD1. V lost 3 bases, J lost 4 bases, and 8 bases stayed unmatched. CDR1 is DFQATT and CDR2 is SNEGSKA in the germline V gene (reference sequence). CDR3 length: 15 amino acids. In DNA form, the CDR3 reads TGCAGTGCTAGTAGGGGACAGAGTTTCACCGGGGAGCTGTTTTTT. Translated, it gives CSASRGQSFTGELFF.

This rearrangement joins TRBV3-1 (or the pseudogene TRBV3-2) to TRBJ2-2, with D tentatively TRBD2 (5 bases). The CDR3 has 13 amino acids. Trimming removed 0 bases from V and 7 bases from J, with 6 bases in between. Germline CDR1 LGHDT, CDR2 YNNKEL (reference sequence). The DNA for the CDR3 is TGTGCCAGCAGCCAAGATGCGGGCGGGGAGCTGTTTTTT. Protein product: CASSQDAGGELFF.

V usage is TRBV28 and J usage is TRBJ2-7, with 10 bases that match TRBD2. The J segment lost 0 bases and the V segment lost 8 bases, leaving 1 base of the junction unmatched. The CDR3 runs 13 residues. Germline V lookup: CDR1 MDHEN, CDR2 SYDVKM. The CDR3 DNA reads as TGTGCCAGCTCTAGCGGGAGCTCCTACGAGCAGTACTTC. This encodes CASSSGSSYEQYF.

The rearrangement joins TRBV4-1 to TRBJ2-3; possible D gene TRBD1, 5 bases. The germline gives CDR1 MGHRA, CDR2 YSYEKL. This CDR3 has 17 residues. Trimming left V 0 bases short and J 0 bases short, with 13 bases between. CDR3 nucleotides: TGCGCCAGCAGCCAAGATGGGGCTAGAAAAAGCACAGATACGCAGTATTTT. Encoded protein: CASSQDGARKSTDTQYF.

The genes are TRBV4-2 and TRBJ1-1, with 8 bases that match TRBD1. The ends lost 0 bases at V and 5 bases at J; junction bases unmatched: 2. This CDR3 has 14 amino acids. CDR1 and CDR2 (germline): LGHNA, YNFKEQ. The CDR3 coding sequence is TGTGCCAGCAGCCAAGATCGACAGGGGACTGAAGCTTTCTTT. Amino acid sequence: CASSQDRQGTEAFF.

This sequence joins TRBV6-4 and TRBJ2-1; D is perhaps TRBD1 (6 bases). Per germline, CDR1 MRHNA and CDR2 SNTAGT. Trimming pared 6 bases from V and 0 bases from J, leaving 12 bases between. The CDR3 runs 15 residues. The CDR3 DNA reads as TGTGCCAGCAGGGAGGACAGCTACTCCTACAATGAGCAGTTCTTC. As protein: CASREDSYSYNEQFF.